One sample yielded the 8 T cell receptor beta chains listed below, sequenced in a study of cytomegalovirus exposure and HLA in healthy donors. Primers for the PCR totalled 60 Vbeta and 13 Jbeta. Sequencing was performed with immunoSEQ multiplex PCR; in TCRdb, only in-frame clones are kept and a portion is missing. Of under 200,000 clones detected, over 75% appear once; the ten largest clones hold more than 6%. The sequenced sample consisted of PBMCs. These receptors all stem from a man aged 35 to 55 in good health and CMV-seropositive.

V and J are TRBV7-9 and TRBJ2-1; 11 nucleotides agree with TRBD1. The germline gives CDR1 SEHNR, CDR2 FQNEAQ (reference sequence). This CDR3 is built from 14 residues. Unmatched junction bases numbered 4, after V lost 6 bases and J lost 6 bases. The CDR3 region is CASSLDRGLNEQFF. DNA of the CDR3: TGTGCCAGCAGTCTGGACAGGGGGCTCAATGAGCAGTTCTTC.

V usage is TRBV6-1 and J usage is TRBJ2-5; D uncertain. Gene TRBJ2-7 matches the end of the DNA better, so the J call may be wrong. Germline CDR1 and CDR2: MNHNS and SASEGT. This CDR3 has 14 residues. CDR3 residues: CASSEGSLTYEQYF. For the CDR3, the DNA is TGTGCCAGCAGTGAAGGGTCTCTCACCTACGAGCAGTACTTC.

Regarding this clone: Other DNA variants within this sample encode the same CDR3. The chain combines TRBV2 with TRBJ1-3, with TRBD1 identical over 9 bases. The V gene's germline CDR1 is SNHLY and CDR2 FYNNEI. CDR3 length equals 16 residues. Trimming took 3 bases from V and 1 from J; bases not matched to a gene: 4. The CDR3 bases are TGTGCCAGCAGTGAGGACAGGGGAAGTTCTGGAAACACCATATATTTT. Translation gives CASSEDRGSSGNTIYF.

The CDR3: CASSFRDRGLAETQYF. In nucleotides, the CDR3 is TGCGCCAGCAGCTTCCGGGACAGGGGGCTAGCAGAGACCCAGTACTTC. This chain connects TRBV5-1 to TRBJ2-5; 12 bases map to TRBD1. The germline gives CDR1 SGHRS, CDR2 YFSETQ. The V gene end was trimmed by 2 bases and the J gene end by 4 bases; junction bases not matched to a gene: 6. There are 16 residues in the CDR3.

The genes are TRBV30 and TRBJ2-5, with 7 bases that match TRBD1. CDR3 length equals 13 residues. Germline V gives CDR1 GTSNPN, CDR2 SVGIG (reference sequence). The V segment lost 4 bases and the J segment 2 bases; nucleotides outside the gene matches: 4. In nucleotides, the CDR3 is TGTGCCTGGACTCGGGACAGTCAAGAGACCCAGTACTTC. Translation gives CAWTRDSQETQYF.

The rearrangement joins TRBV5-1 to TRBJ1-4; a weak D match, TRBD1 (6 bases). V lost 4 bases and J 3 bases, leaving 13 bases between the germline ends. This CDR3 is 15 amino acids long. The germline V gene encodes CDR1 SGHRS and CDR2 YFSETQ. The CDR3 is CASSTSGTPNEKLFF. The CDR3 bases are TGCGCCAGCAGCACCTCCGGGACACCTAATGAAAAACTGTTTTTT.

The rearrangement joins TRBV5-4 to TRBJ2-7; 8 nucleotides agree with TRBD2. The CDR3 has 16 residues. Per the germline V gene, CDR1 is SGHNT and CDR2 is YYREEE (reference sequence). Trimming took 5 bases from V and 0 from J; bases not matched to a gene: 10. For the CDR3, the DNA is TGTGCCAGCAGTTTTGGGAGGCGGGGGGCCTCCTACGAGCAGTACTTC. This translates into CASSFGRRGASYEQYF.

This rearrangement joins TRBV29-1 to TRBJ1-2; D is possibly TRBD1 (6 bases). Trimming removed 3 bases from V and 8 bases from J, with 13 bases in between. Germline V CDR1 and CDR2: SQVTM, ANQGSEA. The CDR3 totals 12 residues. Here the CDR3 DNA reads TGCAGCGTTGAGCAGGGGATAGGCGGCTACACCTTC. Its protein is CSVEQGIGGYTF.